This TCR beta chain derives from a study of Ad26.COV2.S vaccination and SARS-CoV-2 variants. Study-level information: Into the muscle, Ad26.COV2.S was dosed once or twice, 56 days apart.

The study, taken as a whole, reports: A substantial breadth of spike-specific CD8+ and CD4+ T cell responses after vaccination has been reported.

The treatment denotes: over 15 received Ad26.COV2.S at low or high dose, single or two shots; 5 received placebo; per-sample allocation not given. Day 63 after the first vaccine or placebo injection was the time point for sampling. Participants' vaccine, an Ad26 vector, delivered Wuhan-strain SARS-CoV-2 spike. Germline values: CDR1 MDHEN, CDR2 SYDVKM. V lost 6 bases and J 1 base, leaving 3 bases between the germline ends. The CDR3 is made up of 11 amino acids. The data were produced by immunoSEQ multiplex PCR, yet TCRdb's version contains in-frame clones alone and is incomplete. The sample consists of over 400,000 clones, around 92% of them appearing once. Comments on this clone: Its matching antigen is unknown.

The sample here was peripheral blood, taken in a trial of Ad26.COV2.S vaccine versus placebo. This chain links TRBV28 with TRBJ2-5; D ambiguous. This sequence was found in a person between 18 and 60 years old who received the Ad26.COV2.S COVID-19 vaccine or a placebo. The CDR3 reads CASSSQETQYF. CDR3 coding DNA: TGTGCCAGCAGCTCCCAAGAGACCCAGTACTTC.